The T cell receptor beta chain described here comes from a study of cytomegalovirus exposure and HLA in healthy donors. Study-wide points: In a later analysis, TCR beta V- and J-gene trimming was associated with a missense DCLRE1C variant.

It was with 60 Vbeta and 13 Jbeta primers that the PCR ran. TCRdb's table, derived via immunoSEQ multiplex PCR, lists solely in-frame clones and lacks some. Among 150,000 to 250,000 clones listed, about four fifths were seen once. Turning to this clone: No antigen is known for it.

The CDR3 has 12 amino acids. Per the germline V gene, CDR1 is SGHVS and CDR2 is FQNEAQ. V lost 5 bases and J 8 bases, leaving 12 bases between the germline ends. The sample consisted of PBMCs. This rearrangement joins TRBV7-8 to TRBJ1-2; D remains ambiguous. This sequence was found in a girl between 5 and 17 years old in good health and CMV-seropositive. CDR3 in DNA: TGTGCCAGCAGCCAGACTAGGGAAGGCTACACCTTC. Residues: CASSQTREGYTF.